The T cell receptor beta chain under discussion was sequenced for a study of cytomegalovirus exposure and HLA in healthy donors. Study at large: When 350 to 500 donors were genotyped, roughly 80% of them were found to fall in the Caucasian-associated ancestry cluster. Study-wide findings and caveats: Presence/absence results assume similar sequencing depth per donor, which may not hold. Of the V segments, some could not be distinguished, including TRBV6-2 and TRBV6-3, and were excluded.

Looked up from germline, CDR1 is SGHTA and CDR2 is FQGTGA. The CDR3 runs 14 residues. Trimming took off 8 bases at V and 1 base at J, with 9 bases between the two ends. Remarks on this clone: Antigen: not known.

The PCR ran on 60 Vbeta and 13 Jbeta primers. Only in-frame clones appear in the TCRdb table, and some are missing; sequencing was by immunoSEQ multiplex PCR. Of 150,000 to 180,000 clones listed, 70% to 80% are singletons. The sequenced material came from PBMCs. The source of this sequence is a man younger than 45 in good health and CMV-seropositive. J is TRBJ2-6 and V is TRBV7-3, with a possible D match to TRBD2 (5 bases). The CDR3 coding sequence is TGTGCCAGCGAACCGGGATCTGGGGCCAACGTCCTGACTTTC. The encoded protein is CASEPGSGANVLTF.